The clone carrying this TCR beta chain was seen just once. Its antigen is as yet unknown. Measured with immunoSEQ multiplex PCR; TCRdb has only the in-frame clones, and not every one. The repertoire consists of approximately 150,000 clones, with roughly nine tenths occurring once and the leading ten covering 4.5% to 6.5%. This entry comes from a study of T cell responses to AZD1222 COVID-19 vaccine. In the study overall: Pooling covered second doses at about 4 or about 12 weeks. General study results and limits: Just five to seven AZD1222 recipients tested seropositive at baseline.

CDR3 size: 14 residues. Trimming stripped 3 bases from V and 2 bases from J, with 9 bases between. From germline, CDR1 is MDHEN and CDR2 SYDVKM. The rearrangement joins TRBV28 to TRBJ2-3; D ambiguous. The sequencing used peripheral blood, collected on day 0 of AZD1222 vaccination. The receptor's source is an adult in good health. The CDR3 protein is CASSFIGNTDTQYF. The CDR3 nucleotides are TGTGCCAGCAGTTTCATCGGCAACACAGATACGCAGTATTTT.